The clone carrying this T cell receptor beta chain was counted many times. Its antigen is unidentified. This CDR3 has 13 residues. Per germline, CDR1 DFQATT and CDR2 SNEGSKA (reference sequence). V gave up 5 bases and J gave up 3 bases; unmatched junction bases: 6. Sample-barcoded 5' priming and a J-beta primer mix drove a second PCR of about 6 to 12 cycles. Tagging of each cDNA molecule was performed by a template-switch adaptor with 12 random nucleotides. From the 5' RACE reads, TCRdb called clonotypes with MiXCR, one entry per CDR3 protein. The sample has 600,000 to 800,000 distinct CDR3 sequences, over 40% seen once. The data were obtained in a study of blood T cells in healthy people across ages. Study-level findings and limits: CMV infection status of these donors was not known.

Extraction yielded at least 5.5 micrograms of total RNA per sample. The sequencing sample was made of blood. The TCR originated in an elderly woman in good health. The chain links TRBV20-1 to TRBJ2-7; 8 bases map to TRBD1. CDR3 in amino acids: CSAGGTGSYEQYF. The DNA for the CDR3 is TGCAGTGCTGGGGGGACAGGTAGCTACGAGCAGTACTTC.